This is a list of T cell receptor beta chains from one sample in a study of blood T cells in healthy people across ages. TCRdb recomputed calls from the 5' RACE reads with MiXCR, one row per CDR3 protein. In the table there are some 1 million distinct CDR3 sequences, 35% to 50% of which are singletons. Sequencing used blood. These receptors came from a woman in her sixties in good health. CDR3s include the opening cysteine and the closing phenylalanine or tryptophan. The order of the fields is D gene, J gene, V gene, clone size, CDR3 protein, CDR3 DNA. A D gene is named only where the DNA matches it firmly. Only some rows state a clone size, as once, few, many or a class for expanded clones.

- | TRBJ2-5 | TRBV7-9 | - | CASSQLDRPQYF | TGTGCCAGCAGCCAACTCGACAGGCCGCAGTACTTC
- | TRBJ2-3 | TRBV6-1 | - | CASALQVDSTDTQYF | TGTGCCAGCGCTCTGCAGGTCGATAGCACAGATACGCAGTATTTT
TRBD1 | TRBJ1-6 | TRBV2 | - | CASRDRGEAPLHF | TGTGCCAGCAGGGACAGGGGTGAAGCACCCCTCCACTTT
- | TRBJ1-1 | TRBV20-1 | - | CSARGRTQNTEAFF | TGCAGTGCCCGTGGCAGGACCCAGAACACTGAAGCTTTCTTT
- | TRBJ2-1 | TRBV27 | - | CASSSFHEQFF | TGTGCCAGCAGCTCGTTCCATGAGCAGTTCTTC
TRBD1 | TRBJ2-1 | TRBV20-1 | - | CSAPGDRTPNSEQFF | TGCAGTGCCCCAGGGGACAGGACGCCGAACAGTGAGCAGTTCTTC
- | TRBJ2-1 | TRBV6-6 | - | CASSPRRGLSGWNEQFF | TGTGCCAGCAGCCCCCGTCGAGGTTTATCGGGTTGGAATGAGCAGTTCTTC
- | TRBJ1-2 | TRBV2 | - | CASSEMRQINYGYTF | TGTGCCAGCAGTGAAATGAGGCAGATTAACTATGGCTACACCTTC
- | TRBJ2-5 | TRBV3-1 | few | CASSQVAGNEQYF | TGTGCCAGCAGCCAAGTCGCCGGGAATGAGCAGTACTTC
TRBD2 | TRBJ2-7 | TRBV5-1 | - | CASSLSLARGDEQYF | TGCGCCAGCAGCTTGTCACTAGCGAGAGGCGACGAGCAGTACTTC
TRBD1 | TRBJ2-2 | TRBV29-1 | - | CSVGQGNGELFF | TGCAGCGTGGGACAGGGTAACGGGGAGCTGTTTTTT
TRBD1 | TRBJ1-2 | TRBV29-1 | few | CSVVTQGTGYGYTF | TGCAGCGTCGTGACCCAAGGGACAGGCTATGGCTACACCTTC
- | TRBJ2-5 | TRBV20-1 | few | CSASSSGMKGVQETQYF | TGCAGTGCTAGTTCCAGCGGCATGAAAGGGGTACAAGAGACCCAGTACTTC
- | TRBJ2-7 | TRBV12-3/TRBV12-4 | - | CASSRTPQSYEQYF | TGTGCCAGCAGTCGGACTCCGCAATCCTACGAGCAGTACTTC
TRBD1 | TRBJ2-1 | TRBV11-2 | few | CASSKPTGGEGYNEQFF | TGTGCCAGCAGCAAACCGACAGGGGGCGAGGGTTACAATGAGCAGTTCTTC
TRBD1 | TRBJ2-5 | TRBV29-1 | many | CSVERGTEETQYF | TGCAGCGTTGAAAGGGGGACAGAAGAGACCCAGTACTTC
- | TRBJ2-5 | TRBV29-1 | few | CSVEELNEQYF | TGCAGCGTTGAAGAATTAAATGAGCAGTACTTC
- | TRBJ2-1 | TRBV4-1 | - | CASSPDEGLGEQFF | TGCGCCAGCAGCCCCGATGAGGGGCTAGGGGAGCAGTTCTTC
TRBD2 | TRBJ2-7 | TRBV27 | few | CASSLSAGEADYEQYF | TGTGCCAGCAGTTTATCTGCGGGGGAAGCAGACTACGAGCAGTACTTC
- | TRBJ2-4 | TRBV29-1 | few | CSVEGPVDRFKGQYF | TGCAGCGTTGAAGGTCCGGTGGACCGGTTCAAGGGGCAGTACTTC
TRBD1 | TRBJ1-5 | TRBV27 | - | CASSYRGPNQPQHF | TGTGCCAGCAGTTACAGGGGACCCAATCAGCCCCAGCATTTT
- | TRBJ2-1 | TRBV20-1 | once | CSARLSVLGVSYNEQFF | TGCAGTGCTAGACTGTCGGTTCTCGGGGTCTCCTACAATGAGCAGTTCTTC
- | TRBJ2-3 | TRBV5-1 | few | CASSLEVAGGSTDTQYF | TGCGCCAGCAGCTTGGAAGTTGCGGGTGGAAGCACAGATACGCAGTATTTT
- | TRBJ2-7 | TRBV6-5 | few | CASSYSLGRSSYEQYF | TGTGCCAGCAGTTACTCGCTAGGCAGGAGCTCCTACGAGCAGTACTTC
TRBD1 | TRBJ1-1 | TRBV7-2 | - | CASSRETGLMNTEAFF | TGTGCCAGCAGCCGCGAGACAGGGCTCATGAACACTGAAGCTTTCTTT
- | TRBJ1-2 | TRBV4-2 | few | CASSQDRAGAGGYTF | TGTGCCAGCAGCCAAGATAGGGCGGGGGCCGGGGGCTACACCTTC
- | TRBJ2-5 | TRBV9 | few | CASSVATSRIQETQYF | TGTGCCAGCAGCGTAGCTACTAGTCGGATCCAAGAGACCCAGTACTTC
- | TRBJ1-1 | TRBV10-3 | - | CAISPGANTEAFF | TGTGCCATCAGCCCGGGGGCGAACACTGAAGCTTTCTTT
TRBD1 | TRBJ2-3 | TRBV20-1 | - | CSARLGQGARDTQYF | TGCAGTGCTAGACTAGGACAGGGGGCAAGAGATACGCAGTATTTT